This paragraph reports one T cell receptor (beta chain). The antigen is unknown. Per germline, CDR1 MNHEY and CDR2 SMNVEV (reference sequence). Deletions cut 3 bases from V and 0 bases from J, with 12 bases between. The CDR3 has 15 residues. Libraries were prepared by immunoSEQ multiplex PCR; TCRdb keeps only in-frame clonotypes and omits some of them. The top ten hold about 1.1% of the sample, which has about 56,000 clones, more than 80% seen once. The sample belongs to a study of cytomegalovirus exposure and HLA in healthy donors. Notes on the study in general: Researchers reported that three CMV-associated chains were confirmed in vitro as CMV antigen-specific.

The chain employs TRBV27 and TRBJ2-7; unclear D gene. This TCR derives from a man younger than 35 in good health and CMV-seronegative. The sample comprised PBMCs. The CDR3 DNA sequence: TGTGCCAGCAGTTTCTTCGGCGGCGACTCCTACGAGCAGTACTTC. Translation: CASSFFGGDSYEQYF.